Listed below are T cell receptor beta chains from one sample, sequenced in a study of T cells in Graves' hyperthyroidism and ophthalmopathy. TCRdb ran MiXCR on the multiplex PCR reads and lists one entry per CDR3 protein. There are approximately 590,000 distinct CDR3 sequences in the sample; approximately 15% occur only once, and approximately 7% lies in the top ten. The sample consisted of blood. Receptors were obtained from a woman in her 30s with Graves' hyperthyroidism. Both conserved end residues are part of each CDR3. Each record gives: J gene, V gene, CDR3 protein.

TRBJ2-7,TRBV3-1,CASSDAFGAKASEQYF
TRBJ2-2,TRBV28,CASSLIFAGGRYTGELFF
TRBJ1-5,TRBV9,CASSVDSDQPQHF
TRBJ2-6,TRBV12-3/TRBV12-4,CASSSLSGANVLTF
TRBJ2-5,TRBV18,CASSSLRDRGPGETQYF
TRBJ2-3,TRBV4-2,CASSQGLTRRTDTQYF
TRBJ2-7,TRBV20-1,CSARGRVTYEQYF
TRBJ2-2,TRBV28,CASSHRRGRLIAGDGTGELFF
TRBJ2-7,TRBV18,CASSPGQVTFEQYF
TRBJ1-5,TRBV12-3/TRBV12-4,CASNGQGFQPQHF
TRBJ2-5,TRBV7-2,CASSFGTVALETQYF
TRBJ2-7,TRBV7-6,CASSLGVVGAGLYEQYF
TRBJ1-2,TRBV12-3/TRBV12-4,CASSLGNRHGYTF
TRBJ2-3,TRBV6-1,CASSEWMGGLTVPDTQYF
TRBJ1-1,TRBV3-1,CASSQNRMNTEAFF
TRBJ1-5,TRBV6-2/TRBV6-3,CAGSPGQTQGMPQHF
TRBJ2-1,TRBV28,CASSRTSGSRNEQFF
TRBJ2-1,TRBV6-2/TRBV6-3,CASSYSAGVRNEQFF
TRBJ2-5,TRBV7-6,CASSSWTGGLETQYF
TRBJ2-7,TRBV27,CASSGRLAGVREQYF
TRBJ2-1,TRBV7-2,CASSLTPWEEQFF
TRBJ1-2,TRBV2,CASSLQSTGKGDGYTF
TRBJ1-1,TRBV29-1,CSVGGLGEQTNTEAFF
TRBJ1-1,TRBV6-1,CASDRDGFGAFF
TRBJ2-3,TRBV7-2,CASSLDQLAGGVGTDTQYF
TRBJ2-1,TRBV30,CAWGVLAMTYNEQFF
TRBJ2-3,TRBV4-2,CASSFIGSGADTQYF
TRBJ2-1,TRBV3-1,CASSQAPDRTEQFF
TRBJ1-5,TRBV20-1,CSGISTGSQPQHF
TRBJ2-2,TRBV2,CAIDDRDRGPTGELFF